The present entry profiles one TCR beta chain with its context. FACS enriched CD8+ TEMRA cells, while bulk CD8+ and CD4+ were negatively isolated. The RNA, about 0.45 to 1 ug, was put through reverse transcription using random hexamers. Across 54 Vbeta and 13 Jbeta, immunoSEQ multiplex PCR amplified TCR beta CDR3. One entry per CDR3 protein, called by TCRdb with MiXCR from the immunoSEQ multiplex PCR reads. The sample has roughly 120,000 distinct CDR3 sequences; around 94% are singletons. The sample belongs to a study of CD8 T cells in Susac syndrome. Germline CDR1 reads MNHEY; CDR2 reads SMNVEV (reference sequence). The CDR3 is 15 amino acids. The V and J ends lost 2 bases and 5 bases respectively, with 13 bases between them.

V usage is TRBV27 and J usage is TRBJ2-1; D possibly corresponds to TRBD2 (5 bases). The TCR was taken from a human donor in good health. Sequenced: CD4+ T cells from PBMCs. The DNA of the CDR3 is TGTGCCAGCAGTTTAGAGGGTACGCCGGACAATGAGCAGTTCTTC. Translation gives CASSLEGTPDNEQFF.